One T cell receptor (beta chain) is described in this entry. This record belongs to a study of blood T cell repertoires in COVID-19. Study in general: The United States, Italy and Spain were the sources of the acute and convalescent COVID-19 samples. PBMCs, B-cell-depleted T cells, or T cells provided the cDNA or gDNA that made up the material.

Per the authors' pipeline: Estimated nucleated cell counts came from reference gene primer amplification. The assay was immunoSEQ multiplex PCR, and TCRdb's table has in-frame clones only and misses some. The DNA gave D and trimming, while V, J and clone size come from that table. The data show about 250,000 clones, less than 90% seen once. Sequenced material: peripheral blood. The sequence derives from a woman in her forties who had recovered from COVID-19.

CDR3 nucleotide sequence: TGTGCCGCACAGTCGGGAAAGAACACTGAAGCTTTCTTT. It specifies CAAQSGKNTEAFF. The rearrangement uses TRBV6-5 and TRBJ1-1; D unclear. There are 13 residues in the CDR3. CDR1 is MNHEY, CDR2 SVGAGI, per germline. With 11 bases removed from V and 1 base from J, the gap between germline ends came to 14 bases.